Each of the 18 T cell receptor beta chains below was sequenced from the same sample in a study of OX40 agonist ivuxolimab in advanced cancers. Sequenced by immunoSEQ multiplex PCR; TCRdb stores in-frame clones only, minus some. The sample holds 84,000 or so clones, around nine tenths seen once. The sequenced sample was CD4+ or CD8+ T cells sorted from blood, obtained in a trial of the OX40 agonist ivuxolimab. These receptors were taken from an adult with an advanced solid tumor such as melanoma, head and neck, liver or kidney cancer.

CDR3 sequence: CASSSGGAGYEQYF. DNA of the CDR3: TGTGCCAGCAGTTCAGGGGGCGCGGGGTACGAGCAGTACTTC. The chain joins TRBV28 to TRBJ2-7; 8 positions agree with TRBD1. This CDR3 is built from 14 residues. The J segment lost 4 bases and the V segment lost 4 bases, leaving 6 bases of the junction unmatched. Germline V gene data show CDR1 as MDHEN and CDR2 as SYDVKM.

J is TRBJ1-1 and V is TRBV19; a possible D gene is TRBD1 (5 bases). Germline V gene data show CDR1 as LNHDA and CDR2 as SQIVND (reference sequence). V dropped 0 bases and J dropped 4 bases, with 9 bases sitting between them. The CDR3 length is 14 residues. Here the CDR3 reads CASSIDSRGTEAFF. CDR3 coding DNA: TGTGCCAGTAGTATAGATTCGAGGGGCACTGAAGCTTTCTTT.

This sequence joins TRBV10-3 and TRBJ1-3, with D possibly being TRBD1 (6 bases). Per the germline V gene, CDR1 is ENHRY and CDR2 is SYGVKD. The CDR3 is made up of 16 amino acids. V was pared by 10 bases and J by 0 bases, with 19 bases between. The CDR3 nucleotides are TGTGCCACCCGAAACCGACAGGCTGACTCTGGAAACACCATATATTTT. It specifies CATRNRQADSGNTIYF.

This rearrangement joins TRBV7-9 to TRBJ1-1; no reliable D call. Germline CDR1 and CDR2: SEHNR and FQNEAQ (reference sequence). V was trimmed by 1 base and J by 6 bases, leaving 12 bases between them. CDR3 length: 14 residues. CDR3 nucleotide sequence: TGTGCCAGCAGCTTAGATGATGGTGTACCTGAAGCTTTCTTT. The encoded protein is CASSLDDGVPEAFF.

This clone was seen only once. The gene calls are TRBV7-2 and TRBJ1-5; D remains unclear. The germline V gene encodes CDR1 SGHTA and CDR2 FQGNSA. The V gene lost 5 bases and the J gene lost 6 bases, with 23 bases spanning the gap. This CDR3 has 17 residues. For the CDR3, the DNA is TGTGCCAGCAGCCCACTCCTCTACAGTAACCCAGGTCAGCCCCAGCATTTT. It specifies CASSPLLYSNPGQPQHF.

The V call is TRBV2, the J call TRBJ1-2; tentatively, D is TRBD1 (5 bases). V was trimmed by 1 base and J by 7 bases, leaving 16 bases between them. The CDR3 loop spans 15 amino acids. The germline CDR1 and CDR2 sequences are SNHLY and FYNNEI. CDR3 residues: CASSEDGGGPGGYTF. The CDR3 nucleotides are TGTGCCAGCAGTGAAGACGGGGGGGGACCCGGTGGCTACACCTTC. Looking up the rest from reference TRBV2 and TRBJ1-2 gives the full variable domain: EPEVTQTPSHQVTQMGQEVILRCVPISNHLYFYWYRQILGQKVEFLVSFYNNEISEKSEIFDDQFSVERPDGSNFTLKIRSTKLEDSAMYFCASSEDGGGPGGYTFGSGTRLTVV.

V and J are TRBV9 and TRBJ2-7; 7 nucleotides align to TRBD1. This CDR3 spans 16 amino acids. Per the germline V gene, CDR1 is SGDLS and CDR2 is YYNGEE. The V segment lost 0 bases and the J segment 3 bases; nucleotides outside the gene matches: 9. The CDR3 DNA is TGTGCCAGCAGCGTAGGAGGCGGACAGGCCCACTACGAGCAGTACTTC. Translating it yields CASSVGGGQAHYEQYF.

CDR3 sequence reads: CASSPTLGPPGNTIYF. The CDR3 DNA is TGTGCCAGCAGTCCCACTCTGGGTCCTCCTGGAAACACCATATATTTT. This chain uses TRBV6-6 with TRBJ1-3; D unclear. Germline V CDR1 and CDR2: MNHNY, SVGAGI (reference sequence). This CDR3 spans 16 amino acids. Trimming cost V 5 bases and J 2 bases, with 16 bases left between them.

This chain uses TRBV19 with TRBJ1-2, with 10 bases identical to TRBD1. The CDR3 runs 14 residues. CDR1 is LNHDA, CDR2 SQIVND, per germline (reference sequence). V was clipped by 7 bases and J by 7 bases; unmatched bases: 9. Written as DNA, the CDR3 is TGTGCCAGTAAGTATCGGGGACAGGGGAGTGGCTACACCTTC. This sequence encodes CASKYRGQGSGYTF. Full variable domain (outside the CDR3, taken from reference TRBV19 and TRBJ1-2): DGGITQSPKYLFRKEGQNVTLSCEQNLNHDAMYWYRQDPGQGLRLIYYSQIVNDFQKGDIAEGYSVSREKKESFPLTVTSAQKNPTAFYLCASKYRGQGSGYTFGSGTRLTVV.

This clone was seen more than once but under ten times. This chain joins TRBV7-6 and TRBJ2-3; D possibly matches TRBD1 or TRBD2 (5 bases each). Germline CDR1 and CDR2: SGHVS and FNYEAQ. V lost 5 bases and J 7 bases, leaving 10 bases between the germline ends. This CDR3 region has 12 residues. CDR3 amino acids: CASSTSGHTQYF. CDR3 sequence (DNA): TGTGCCAGCAGCACATCGGGGCATACGCAGTATTTT.

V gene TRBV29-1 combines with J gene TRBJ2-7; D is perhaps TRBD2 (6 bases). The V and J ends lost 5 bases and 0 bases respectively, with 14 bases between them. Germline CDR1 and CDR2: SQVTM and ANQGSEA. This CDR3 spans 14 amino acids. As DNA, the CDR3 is TGCAGCGTTCGGGGCCTAGCGAGCTCCTACGAGCAGTACTTC. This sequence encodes CSVRGLASSYEQYF.

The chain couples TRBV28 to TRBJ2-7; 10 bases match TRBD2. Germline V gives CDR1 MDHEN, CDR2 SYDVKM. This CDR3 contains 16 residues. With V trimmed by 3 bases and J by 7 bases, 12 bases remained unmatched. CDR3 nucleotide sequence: TGTGCCAGCAGTTTGACAGTAGCGGGAGGCGTCGGGGAGCAGTACTTC. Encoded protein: CASSLTVAGGVGEQYF.

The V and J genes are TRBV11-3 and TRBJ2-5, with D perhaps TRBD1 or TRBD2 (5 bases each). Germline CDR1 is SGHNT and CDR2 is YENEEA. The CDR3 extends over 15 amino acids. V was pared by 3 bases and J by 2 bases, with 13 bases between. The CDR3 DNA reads TGTGCCAGCAGCTTCGCAGGGACGGCACAAGAGACCCAGTACTTC. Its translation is CASSFAGTAQETQYF. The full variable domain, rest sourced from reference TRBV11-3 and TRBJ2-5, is EAGVVQSPRYKIIEKKQPVAFWCNPISGHNTLYWYLQNLGQGPELLIRYENEEAVDDSQLPKDRFSAERLKGVDSTLKIQPAELGDSAVYLCASSFAGTAQETQYFGPGTRLLVL.

The CDR3 coding sequence is TGCGCCAGCGGCCCGTTAGATACGCAGTATTTT. Its translation is CASGPLDTQYF. The chain is built from TRBV5-1 and TRBJ2-3; D ambiguous. Between the trimmed V and J ends, which lost 7 bases and 5 bases, there was a span of 8 bases. The CDR3 covers 11 residues. The V gene's germline CDR1 is SGHRS and CDR2 YFSETQ. The full variable domain, rest sourced from reference TRBV5-1 and TRBJ2-3, is KAGVTQTPRYLIKTRGQQVTLSCSPISGHRSVSWYQQTPGQGLQFLFEYFSETQRNKGNFPGRFSGRQFSNSRSEMNVSTLELGDSALYLCASGPLDTQYFGPGTRLTVL.

DNA of the CDR3: TGTGCCAGTAGTACAGGACGGGGGGGAGGCTATGGCTACACCTTC. Protein: CASSTGRGGGYGYTF. This rearrangement joins TRBV19 to TRBJ1-2, with a possible D match to TRBD1 (5 bases). With 4 bases removed from V and 4 bases from J, the gap between germline ends came to 16 bases. This CDR3 region has 15 residues. Germline V gives CDR1 LNHDA, CDR2 SQIVND (reference sequence).

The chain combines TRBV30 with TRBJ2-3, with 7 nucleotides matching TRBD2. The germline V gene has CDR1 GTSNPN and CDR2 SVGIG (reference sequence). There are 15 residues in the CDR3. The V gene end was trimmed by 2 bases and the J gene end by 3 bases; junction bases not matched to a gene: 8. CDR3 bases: TGTGCCTGGAGTAATAGGGGAGGGCGGACAGATACGCAGTATTTT. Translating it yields CAWSNRGGRTDTQYF.

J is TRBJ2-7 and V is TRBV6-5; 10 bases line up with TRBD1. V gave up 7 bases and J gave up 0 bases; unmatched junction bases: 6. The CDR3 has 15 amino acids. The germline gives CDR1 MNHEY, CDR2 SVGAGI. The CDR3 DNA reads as TGTGCCAGCAAGATGACAGGGGGCCCCTCCTACGAGCAGTACTTC. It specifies CASKMTGGPSYEQYF.

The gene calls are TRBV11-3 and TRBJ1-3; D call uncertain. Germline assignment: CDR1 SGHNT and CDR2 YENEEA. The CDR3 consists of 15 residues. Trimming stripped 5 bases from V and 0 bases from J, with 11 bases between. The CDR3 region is CASSPRRLSGNTIYF. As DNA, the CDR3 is TGTGCCAGCAGCCCGCGACGGCTCTCTGGAAACACCATATATTTT.